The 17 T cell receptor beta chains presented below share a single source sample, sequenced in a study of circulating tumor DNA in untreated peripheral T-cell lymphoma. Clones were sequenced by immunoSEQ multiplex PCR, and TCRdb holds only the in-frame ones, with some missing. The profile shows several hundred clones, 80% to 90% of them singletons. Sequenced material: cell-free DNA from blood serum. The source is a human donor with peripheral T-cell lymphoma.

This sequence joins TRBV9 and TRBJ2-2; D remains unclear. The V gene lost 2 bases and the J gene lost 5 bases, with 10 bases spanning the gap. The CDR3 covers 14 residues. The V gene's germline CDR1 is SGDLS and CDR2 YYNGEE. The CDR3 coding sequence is TGTGCCAGCAGCGTTGGGTGGGCAACCGGGGAGCTGTTTTTT. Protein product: CASSVGWATGELFF.

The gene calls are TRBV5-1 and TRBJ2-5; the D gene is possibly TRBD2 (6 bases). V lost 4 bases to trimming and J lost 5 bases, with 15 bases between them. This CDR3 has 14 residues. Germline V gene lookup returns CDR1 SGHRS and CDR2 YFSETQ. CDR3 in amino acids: CASSPRETRETQYF. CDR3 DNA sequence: TGCGCCAGCAGCCCCCGGGAGACAAGGGAGACCCAGTACTTC. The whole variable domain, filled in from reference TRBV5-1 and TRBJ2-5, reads KAGVTQTPRYLIKTRGQQVTLSCSPISGHRSVSWYQQTPGQGLQFLFEYFSETQRNKGNFPGRFSGRQFSNSRSEMNVSTLELGDSALYLCASSPRETRETQYFGPGTRLLVL.

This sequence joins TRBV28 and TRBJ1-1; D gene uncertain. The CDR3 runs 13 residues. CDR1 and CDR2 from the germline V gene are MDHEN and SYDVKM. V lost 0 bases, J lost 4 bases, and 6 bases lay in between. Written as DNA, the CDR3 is TGTGCCAGCAGTTTATGGATGGTCACTGAAGCTTTCTTT. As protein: CASSLWMVTEAFF.

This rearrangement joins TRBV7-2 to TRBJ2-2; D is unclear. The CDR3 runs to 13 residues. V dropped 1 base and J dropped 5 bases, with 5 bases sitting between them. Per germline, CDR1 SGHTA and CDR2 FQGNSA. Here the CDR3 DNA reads TGTGCCAGCAGCTTAGGGAGAACCGGGGAGCTGTTTTTT. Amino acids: CASSLGRTGELFF.

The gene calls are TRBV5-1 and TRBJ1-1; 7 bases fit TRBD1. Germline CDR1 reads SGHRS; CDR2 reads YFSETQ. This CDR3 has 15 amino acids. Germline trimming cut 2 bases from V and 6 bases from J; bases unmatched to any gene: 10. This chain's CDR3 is CASSFPRQGPPEAFF. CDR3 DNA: TGCGCCAGCAGCTTCCCCCGACAGGGACCTCCTGAAGCTTTCTTT.

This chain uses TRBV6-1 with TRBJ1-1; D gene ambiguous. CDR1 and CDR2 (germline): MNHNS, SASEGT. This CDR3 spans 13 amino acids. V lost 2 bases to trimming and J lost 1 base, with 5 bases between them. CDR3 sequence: CASSERENTEAFF. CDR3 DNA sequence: TGTGCCAGCAGTGAACGAGAGAACACTGAAGCTTTCTTT.

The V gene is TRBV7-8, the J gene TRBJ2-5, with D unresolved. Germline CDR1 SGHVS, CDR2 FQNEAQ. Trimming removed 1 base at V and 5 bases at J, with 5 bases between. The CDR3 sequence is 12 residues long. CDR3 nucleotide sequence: TGTGCCAGCAGCTTAGACGGGGAGACCCAGTACTTC. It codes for CASSLDGETQYF.

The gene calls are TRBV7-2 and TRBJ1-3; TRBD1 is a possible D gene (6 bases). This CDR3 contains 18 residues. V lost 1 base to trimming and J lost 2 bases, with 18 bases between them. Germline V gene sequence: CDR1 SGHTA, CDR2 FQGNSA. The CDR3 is CASSLVPAWGGAGNTIYF. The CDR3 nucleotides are TGTGCCAGCAGCTTAGTACCGGCATGGGGGGGCGCTGGAAACACCATATATTTT. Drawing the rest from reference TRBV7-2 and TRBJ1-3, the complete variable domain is GAGVSQSPSNKVTEKGKDVELRCDPISGHTALYWYRQSLGQGLEFLIYFQGNSAPDKSGLPSDRFSAERTGGSVSTLTIQRTQQEDSAVYLCASSLVPAWGGAGNTIYFGEGSWLTVV.

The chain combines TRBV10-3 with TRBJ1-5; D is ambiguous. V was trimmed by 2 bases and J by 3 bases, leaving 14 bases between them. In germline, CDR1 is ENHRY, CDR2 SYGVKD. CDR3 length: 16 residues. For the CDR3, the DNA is TGTGCCATCAGTGAGCCCAGCGGGAGTTACAATCAGCCCCAGCATTTT. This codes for CAISEPSGSYNQPQHF.

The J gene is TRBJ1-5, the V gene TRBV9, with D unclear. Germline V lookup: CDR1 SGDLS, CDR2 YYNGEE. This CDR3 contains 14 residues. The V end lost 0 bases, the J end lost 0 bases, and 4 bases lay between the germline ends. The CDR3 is CASSVDGSNQPQHF. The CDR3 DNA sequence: TGTGCCAGCAGCGTAGACGGTAGCAATCAGCCCCAGCATTTT.

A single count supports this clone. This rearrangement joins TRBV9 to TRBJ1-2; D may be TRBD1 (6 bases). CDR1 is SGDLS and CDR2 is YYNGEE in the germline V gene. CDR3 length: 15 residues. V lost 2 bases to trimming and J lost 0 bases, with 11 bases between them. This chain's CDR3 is CASSVNRVSNYGYTF. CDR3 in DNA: TGTGCCAGCAGCGTTAACAGGGTTTCTAACTATGGCTACACCTTC.

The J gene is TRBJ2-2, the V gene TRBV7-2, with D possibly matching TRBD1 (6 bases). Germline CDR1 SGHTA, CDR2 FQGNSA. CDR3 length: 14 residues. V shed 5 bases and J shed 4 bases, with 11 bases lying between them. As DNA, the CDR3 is TGTGCCAGCAGCCTTAAGACAGGCACCGGGGAGCTGTTTTTT. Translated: CASSLKTGTGELFF. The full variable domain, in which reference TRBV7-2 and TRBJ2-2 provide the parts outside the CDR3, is GAGVSQSPSNKVTEKGKDVELRCDPISGHTALYWYRQSLGQGLEFLIYFQGNSAPDKSGLPSDRFSAERTGGSVSTLTIQRTQQEDSAVYLCASSLKTGTGELFFGEGSRLTVL.

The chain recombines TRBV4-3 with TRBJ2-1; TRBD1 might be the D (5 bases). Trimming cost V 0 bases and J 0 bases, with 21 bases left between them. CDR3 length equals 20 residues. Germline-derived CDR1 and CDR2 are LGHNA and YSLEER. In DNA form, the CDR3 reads TGCGCCAGCAGCCAAGAGGTAGTCCCAGGGCCGATAGACTCCTACAATGAGCAGTTCTTC. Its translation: CASSQEVVPGPIDSYNEQFF.

The CDR3 spells CASSSRGQRQETQYF. As DNA, the CDR3 is TGTGCCAGCAGCTCCAGGGGGCAGAGGCAAGAGACCCAGTACTTC. The J gene is TRBJ2-5, the V gene TRBV7-9; 8 bases are a match to TRBD1. This CDR3 spans 15 amino acids. Germline CDR1 is SEHNR and CDR2 is FQNEAQ (reference sequence). V trimming: 4 bases; J trimming: 2 bases; junction bases outside the gene matches: 6.

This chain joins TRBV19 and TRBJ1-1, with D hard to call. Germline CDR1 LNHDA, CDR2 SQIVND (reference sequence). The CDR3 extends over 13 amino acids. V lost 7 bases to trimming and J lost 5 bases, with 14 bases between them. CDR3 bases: TGTGCCAGTACCGAGGTGGGGAGGACTGAAGCTTTCTTT. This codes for CASTEVGRTEAFF.

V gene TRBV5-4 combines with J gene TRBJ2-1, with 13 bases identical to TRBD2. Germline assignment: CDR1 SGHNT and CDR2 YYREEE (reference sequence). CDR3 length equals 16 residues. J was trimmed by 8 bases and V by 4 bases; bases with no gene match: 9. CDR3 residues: CASSPGLAGAKYEQFF. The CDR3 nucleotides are TGTGCCAGCAGCCCCGGACTAGCGGGAGCAAAATATGAGCAGTTCTTC.

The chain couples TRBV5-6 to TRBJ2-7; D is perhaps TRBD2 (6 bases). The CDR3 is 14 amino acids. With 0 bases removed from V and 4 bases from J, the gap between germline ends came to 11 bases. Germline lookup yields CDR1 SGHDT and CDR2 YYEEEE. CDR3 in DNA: TGTGCCAGCAGCTTGGCGGACGGGACTTACGAGCAGTACGTC. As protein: CASSLADGTYEQYV.